These 29 T cell receptor beta chains came from one sample sequenced in a study of OX40 agonist ivuxolimab in advanced cancers. Only in-frame clones appear in the TCRdb table, and some are missing; sequencing was by immunoSEQ multiplex PCR. The sample includes about 51,000 clones, more than 65% of them seen just once. The material was CD4+ or CD8+ T cells sorted from blood, obtained in a trial of the OX40 agonist ivuxolimab. The receptors here all came from an adult with an advanced solid tumor such as melanoma, head and neck, liver or kidney cancer.

The rearrangement uses TRBV30 and TRBJ1-4; no firm D call. The CDR3 extends over 15 amino acids. Between the trimmed V and J ends, which lost 0 bases and 7 bases, there was a span of 15 bases. Germline V lookup: CDR1 GTSNPN, CDR2 SVGIG (reference sequence). CDR3 DNA sequence: TGTGCCTGGAGTGTACCCGTTTTGTCCTCTGAAAAACTGTTTTTT. Its translation is CAWSVPVLSSEKLFF.

This clone was seen only once. The V gene is TRBV10-3, the J gene TRBJ2-5; D ambiguous. V shed 0 bases and J shed 5 bases, with 7 bases lying between them. CDR3 length: 13 amino acids. In germline, CDR1 is ENHRY, CDR2 SYGVKD. Written as DNA, the CDR3 is TGTGCCATCAGTGAGTCTATCCGGGAGACCCAGTACTTC. Protein: CAISESIRETQYF.

The V and J genes are TRBV7-7 and TRBJ2-7, with TRBD1 identical over 9 bases. J gave up 5 bases and V 5 bases, and 7 bases lay outside the gene matches. Germline CDR1 reads SSHAT; CDR2 reads FNYEAQ (reference sequence). CDR3 length equals 14 residues. The CDR3 bases are TGTGCCAGCAGCCGAGGACAGGGGTCCCACGAGCAGTACTTC. Translating it yields CASSRGQGSHEQYF.

The gene calls are TRBV5-1 and TRBJ2-7; 10 nucleotides line up with TRBD1. This CDR3 spans 15 amino acids. From germline, CDR1 is SGHRS and CDR2 YFSETQ. With 4 bases clipped from V and 3 bases from J, the junction kept 7 bases outside the gene matches. The CDR3: CASSPTGTGDYEQYF. The CDR3 region has the DNA TGCGCCAGCAGCCCGACCGGGACAGGGGACTACGAGCAGTACTTC.

On this clone: The junction and the germline gene differ at one end; a read error may be behind it. Other DNA sequences in the sample encode the same CDR3. The chain combines TRBV18 with TRBJ1-2; 7 bases map to TRBD1. The CDR3 consists of 14 residues. Germline V gives CDR1 KGHSH, CDR2 LQKENI. This CDR3 is CASREQGNNYGYTF. CDR3 sequence (DNA): TGTGCCAGCCGGGAACAGGGGAATAACTACGGCTACACCTTC.

The chain combines TRBV5-1 with TRBJ2-5; D is possibly TRBD1 or TRBD2 (5 bases each). CDR1 is SGHRS, CDR2 YFSETQ, per germline. Deletions cut 3 bases from V and 1 base from J, with 13 bases between. The CDR3 has 15 residues. The CDR3 here is CASSSPHGAQETQYF. DNA for the CDR3: TGCGCCAGCAGCTCCCCCCACGGGGCCCAAGAGACCCAGTACTTC.

The chain uses TRBV9 and TRBJ2-7, with a weak D call TRBD1 (6 bases). Trimming took off 0 bases at V and 0 bases at J, with 10 bases between the two ends. The CDR3 loop spans 15 amino acids. CDR1 is SGDLS and CDR2 is YYNGEE in the germline V gene. CDR3 sequence (DNA): TGTGCCAGCAGCGTAGCATCGGACAGCTCCTACGAGCAGTACTTC. Its protein is CASSVASDSSYEQYF.

The chain combines TRBV6-1 with TRBJ1-2; D may be TRBD1 (6 bases). The V and J ends lost 6 bases and 8 bases respectively, with 16 bases between them. The CDR3 extends over 13 amino acids. Per germline, CDR1 MNHNS and CDR2 SASEGT. CDR3 residues: CASSPFQGKGYTF. CDR3 coding DNA: TGTGCCAGCAGCCCGTTTCAGGGGAAGGGCTACACCTTC.

The gene calls are TRBV5-1 and TRBJ2-2, with 9 bases matching TRBD2. The CDR3 covers 15 residues. J gave up 4 bases and V 4 bases, and 5 bases lay outside the gene matches. Germline CDR1 SGHRS, CDR2 YFSETQ. For the CDR3, the DNA is TGCGCCAGCAGCCGGACTAGCGACCCCACCGGGGAGCTGTTTTTT. Translating gives CASSRTSDPTGELFF.

V is TRBV5-1 and J is TRBJ2-7, with TRBD2 matching 8 bases. The CDR3 is 15 amino acids. Trimming removed 4 bases from V and 6 bases from J; junction bases left unmatched: 12. CDR1 SGHRS and CDR2 YFSETQ come from the germline V gene. CDR3 coding DNA: TGCGCCAGCAGCGTATCCGGGACTAGTACGAGCGAGCAGTACTTC. This codes for CASSVSGTSTSEQYF.

This clone was recorded a few times. V and J are TRBV6-1 and TRBJ1-5; no reliable D call. This CDR3 contains 17 residues. The V and J ends lost 2 bases and 2 bases respectively, with 16 bases between them. The germline CDR1 and CDR2 sequences are MNHNS and SASEGT. The CDR3 region has the DNA TGTGCCAGCAGTGAATTTAGGAGGGTGGCGGGCAATCAGCCCCAGCATTTT. This gives the protein CASSEFRRVAGNQPQHF.

The V call is TRBV11-3, the J call TRBJ2-3, with 10 nucleotides matching TRBD2. This CDR3 is built from 15 residues. V lost 4 bases to trimming and J lost 0 bases; unmatched junction nucleotides: 1. In germline, CDR1 is SGHNT, CDR2 YENEEA. The CDR3 here is CASSYSGGSTDTQYF. The DNA for the CDR3 is TGTGCCAGCAGCTATAGCGGGGGGAGCACAGATACGCAGTATTTT.

The rearrangement joins TRBV19 to TRBJ2-2; the match to TRBD2 covers 7 bases. With 11 bases clipped from V and 5 bases from J, the junction kept 8 bases outside the gene matches. This CDR3 contains 13 residues. The germline CDR1 and CDR2 sequences are LNHDA and SQIVND (reference sequence). In DNA form, the CDR3 reads TGTGCCGTGGGGGGGATTTTAACCGGGGAGCTGTTTTTT. Protein product: CAVGGILTGELFF.

The chain recombines TRBV6-6 with TRBJ1-5; 9 positions match TRBD1. With 6 bases clipped from V and 7 bases from J, the junction kept 7 bases outside the gene matches. The V gene's germline CDR1 is MNHNY and CDR2 SVGAGI (reference sequence). The CDR3 spans 14 residues. The CDR3 is CASRHRGLGQPQHF. CDR3 bases: TGTGCCAGCAGACACAGGGGGCTAGGACAGCCCCAGCATTTT.

V gene TRBV9 combines with J gene TRBJ2-5; TRBD2 agrees at 7 bases. The DNA end is more similar to TRBJ2-7, so the J call may be wrong. Germline CDR1 reads SGDLS; CDR2 reads YYNGEE. This CDR3 spans 14 amino acids. This CDR3 reads CASTPASGSYEQYF. Here the CDR3 DNA reads TGTGCCAGCACCCCGGCTAGCGGCTCCTACGAGCAGTACTTC.

This clone was counted a few times. The J gene is TRBJ2-7, the V gene TRBV5-8; D remains ambiguous. The CDR3 loop spans 11 amino acids. Germline CDR1 and CDR2: SGHTS and YDEGEE. Trimming removed 1 base at V and 5 bases at J, with 4 bases between. In DNA, the CDR3 is TGTGCCAGCAGCTTGTCGGACGAGCAGTACTTC. Its protein is CASSLSDEQYF.

The chain is built from TRBV15 and TRBJ2-5; D possibly corresponds to TRBD1 (6 bases). Trimming cost V 4 bases and J 5 bases, with 11 bases left between them. CDR3 length: 13 amino acids. Germline assignment: CDR1 LNHNV and CDR2 YYDKDF (reference sequence). The CDR3 DNA follows: TGTGCCACCAGCATGGGGGCTAGGGAGACCCAGTACTTC. Protein sequence: CATSMGARETQYF.

The chain employs TRBV2 and TRBJ1-5, with TRBD1 matching over 8 bases. The length of the CDR3 is 15 residues. The ends lost 6 bases at V and 1 base at J; junction bases unmatched: 5. Germline values: CDR1 SNHLY, CDR2 FYNNEI. The CDR3 is CASRTGGMSNQPQHF. Written as DNA, the CDR3 is TGTGCCAGCAGAACAGGGGGAATGAGCAATCAGCCCCAGCATTTT.

This chain uses TRBV2 with TRBJ1-4, with D unclear. V was cut by 0 bases and J by 7 bases, with 9 bases left in between. Germline loops: CDR1 SNHLY, CDR2 FYNNEI. CDR3 length: 14 amino acids. CDR3 bases: TGTGCCAGCAGTGAAGCTGGCACAGTTGAAAAACTGTTTTTT. Translated: CASSEAGTVEKLFF.

The genes are TRBV4-1 and TRBJ2-7; unclear D gene. The CDR3 is made up of 14 amino acids. Germline V lookup: CDR1 MGHRA, CDR2 YSYEKL. With 1 base removed from V and 2 bases from J, the gap between germline ends came to 9 bases. The CDR3 protein is CASSQVDTAYEQYF. CDR3 in DNA: TGCGCCAGCAGCCAAGTTGACACTGCCTACGAGCAGTACTTC.

This chain uses TRBV11-2 with TRBJ1-2, with D unresolved. The germline V and J ends were trimmed by 1 base and 2 bases, with 5 bases remaining between them. Germline V gives CDR1 SGHAT, CDR2 FQNNGV. The CDR3 consists of 13 residues. CDR3 nucleotide sequence: TGTGCCAGCAGCTTAGGGCGGAACTATGGCTACACCTTC. The encoded protein is CASSLGRNYGYTF. Filled out from reference TRBV11-2 and TRBJ1-2, the complete variable domain reads EAGVAQSPRYKIIEKRQSVAFWCNPISGHATLYWYQQILGQGPKLLIQFQNNGVVDDSQLPKDRFSAERLKGVDSTLKIQPAKLEDSAVYLCASSLGRNYGYTFGSGTRLTVV.

Comment on this clone: The CDR3 does not close with the conserved phenylalanine or tryptophan, likely indicating a read error. The chain links TRBV7-3 to TRBJ1-2, with D maybe TRBD1 (5 bases). Per germline, CDR1 SGHTA and CDR2 FQGTGA. This CDR3 comprises 15 residues. Deletions cut 5 bases from V and 5 bases from J, with 18 bases between. CDR3 coding DNA: TGTGCCAGCAGCCCCTCGGGACGGTCGCTATATGGCTACACCTCC. This translates into CASSPSGRSLYGYTS.

J is TRBJ1-1 and V is TRBV6-1; the D is unclear. Germline V CDR1 and CDR2: MNHNS, SASEGT. This CDR3 region has 13 residues. Trimming shortened V by 3 bases and J by 6 bases, and 11 bases separated the two germline ends. CDR3 DNA: TGTGCCAGCAGTGAGGCAGCGTTCGCTGAAGCTTTCTTT. Its translation: CASSEAAFAEAFF.

V usage is TRBV27 and J usage is TRBJ1-4; D is uncertain. The CDR3 runs 16 residues. V was pared by 0 bases and J by 8 bases, with 16 bases between. Germline V gene data show CDR1 as MNHEY and CDR2 as SMNVEV (reference sequence). The CDR3 DNA sequence: TGTGCCAGCAGTTTATCGTTAGGGATTCACCAGGAAAAACTGTTTTTT. Encoded protein: CASSLSLGIHQEKLFF.

The gene calls are TRBV7-3 and TRBJ1-2; TRBD1 matches at 7 bases. The V and J ends lost 6 bases and 3 bases, in that order; junction bases with no gene match: 10. The germline V gene has CDR1 SGHTA and CDR2 FQGTGA. This CDR3 region has 15 residues. CDR3: CASSLTGESDYGYTF. CDR3 in DNA: TGTGCCAGCAGTCTCACAGGGGAATCGGACTATGGCTACACCTTC.

Of note for this clone: Other DNA sequences from this sample encode an identical CDR3 as well. The chain joins TRBV5-1 to TRBJ2-7, with D possibly TRBD2 on 6 matching bases. Germline V CDR1 and CDR2: SGHRS, YFSETQ. The V end lost 4 bases, the J end lost 0 bases, and 11 bases lay between the germline ends. The CDR3 totals 14 residues. The CDR3 nucleotides read TGCGCCAGCAGCCTGGACTATCCCTCCTACGAGCAGTACTTC. It codes for CASSLDYPSYEQYF. The complete variable domain, with remaining parts taken from reference TRBV5-1 and TRBJ2-7, reads KAGVTQTPRYLIKTRGQQVTLSCSPISGHRSVSWYQQTPGQGLQFLFEYFSETQRNKGNFPGRFSGRQFSNSRSEMNVSTLELGDSALYLCASSLDYPSYEQYFGPGTRLTVT.

V and J are TRBV9 and TRBJ2-2; D assignment may be TRBD1 or TRBD2 (5 bases each). Trimming removed 4 bases at V and 5 bases at J, with 18 bases between. This CDR3 is built from 16 residues. CDR1 and CDR2 (germline): SGDLS, YYNGEE. CDR3 protein: CASSLAPGTVTGELFF. The CDR3 DNA reads as TGTGCCAGCAGCCTTGCCCCAGGGACGGTAACCGGGGAGCTGTTTTTT.

This clone occurred once. The chain links TRBV2 to TRBJ2-2, with 7 bases that match TRBD1. The V and J ends lost 8 bases and 4 bases, in that order; junction bases with no gene match: 13. The CDR3 has 16 amino acids. Germline CDR1 and CDR2: SNHLY and FYNNEI. Here the CDR3 DNA reads TGTGCCAGCGGGGCCCGAGACAGGGCCATCACCGGGGAGCTGTTTTTT. Protein sequence: CASGARDRAITGELFF.

The rearrangement joins TRBV5-6 to TRBJ2-5, with 10 bases aligning to TRBD1. Germline V gene data show CDR1 as SGHDT and CDR2 as YYEEEE. The length of the CDR3 is 14 residues. J was trimmed by 4 bases and V by 4 bases; bases with no gene match: 4. The CDR3 DNA is TGTGCCAGCAGCCACGACAGGGGGCTAGAGACCCAGTACTTC. Translating gives CASSHDRGLETQYF.